These T cell receptor beta chains were read from a single sample in a study of cytomegalovirus exposure and HLA in healthy donors. Profiling relied on immunoSEQ multiplex PCR, and the TCRdb table lists in-frame clones only, not all of them. The table has 120,000 to 150,000 clones, 78% seen once. Sequenced: PBMCs. The receptors were gathered from a male donor in good health and CMV-seronegative. CDR3s include the opening cysteine and the closing phenylalanine or tryptophan. A D gene is named only where the DNA matches it firmly. Rows may omit the clone size; those that give it use once, few, many or a size class.

CDR3 length,J gene,D gene,V gene,clone size,CDR3 protein,CDR3 DNA
12,TRBJ1-1,NA,TRBV7-9,NA,CSSSSLAAEAFF,TGTTCCAGCAGCTCTTTGGCGGCGGAGGCTTTCTTT
18,TRBJ2-1,NA,TRBV5-4,once,CASGDRGRGLAGVGGGFF,TGTGCCAGCGGGGACAGGGGGCGAGGACTAGCGGGAGTAGGGGGCGGGTTCTTC
15,TRBJ2-5,TRBD2,TRBV9,NA,CASSLESGRAETQYF,TGTGCCAGCAGCCTAGAGAGCGGGAGGGCCGAGACCCAGTACTTC
14,TRBJ1-3,TRBD1,TRBV30,NA,CAWRRQGAGNTIYF,TGTGCCTGGAGGAGACAGGGGGCAGGAAACACCATATATTTT
15,TRBJ1-4,TRBD1,TRBV4-3,few,CASSQSGTGVEKLFF,TGCGCCAGCAGCCAGTCCGGGACAGGTGTTGAAAAACTGTTTTTT
13,TRBJ2-5,NA,TRBV15,NA,CATSRDLTRTQYF,TGTGCCACCAGCAGAGATCTTACGAGGACCCAGTACTTC
17,TRBJ2-2,NA,TRBV11-3,once,CASSSRDRPEGTGELFF,TGTGCCAGCAGCTCCAGAGACAGGCCAGAGGGCACCGGGGAGCTGTTTTTT
14,TRBJ1-1,TRBD1,TRBV25-1,NA,CASSERTGETEAFF,TGTGCCAGCAGTGAACGGACAGGAGAGACTGAAGCTTTCTTT
20,TRBJ2-2,TRBD2,TRBV7-7,NA,CASSLLAGGPVGSNTGELFF,TGTGCTAGCAGCTTACTAGCGGGGGGGCCGGTCGGTTCGAACACCGGGGAGCTGTTTTTT
16,TRBJ1-1,TRBD1,TRBV6-1,NA,CASSGTGGLVNTEAFF,TGTGCCAGCAGTGGGACAGGGGGGCTGGTGAACACTGAAGCTTTCTTT
13,TRBJ1-1,NA,TRBV5-1,NA,CASSRMWEGQAFF,TGCGCCAGCAGCAGAATGTGGGAGGGGCAAGCTTTCTTT
14,TRBJ1-2,TRBD1,TRBV7-9,NA,CASSPGTAIYGYTF,TGTGCCAGCAGCCCGGGGACAGCTATCTATGGCTACACCTTC
15,TRBJ2-1,NA,TRBV27,NA,CASSPSIPEANEQFF,TGTGCCAGCAGCCCTAGTATCCCAGAAGCTAATGAGCAGTTCTTC
14,TRBJ1-1,NA,TRBV6-6,once,CASSYSARGTEAFF,TGTGCCAGCAGTTACTCGGCTAGGGGCACTGAAGCTTTCTTT
15,TRBJ1-2,TRBD1,TRBV2,NA,CASVKDRPGGEGYTF,TGTGCCAGCGTTAAGGACCGCCCAGGGGGAGAGGGCTACACCTTC
16,TRBJ1-4,TRBD1,TRBV6-5,NA,CASSYSPGQVNEKPFF,TGTGCCAGCAGTTACTCTCCGGGACAGGTGAATGAAAAACCGTTTTTT
13,TRBJ2-5,NA,TRBV29-1,NA,CSVELARGETQYF,TGCAGCGTTGAACTAGCGAGGGGAGAGACCCAGTACTTC
13,TRBJ1-2,NA,TRBV25-1,NA,CASRDNQGYGYTF,TGTGCCAGCAGGGACAATCAAGGCTATGGCTACACCTTC
15,TRBJ2-7,TRBD2,TRBV27,NA,CASSPSGGSTYEQYF,TGTGCCAGCAGTCCCTCGGGGGGGAGCACCTACGAGCAGTACTTC
16,TRBJ1-2,TRBD1,TRBV6-6,NA,CASSYAGQGSNYGYTF,TGTGCCAGCAGTTACGCGGGACAGGGTTCTAACTATGGCTACACCTTC
15,TRBJ1-2,NA,TRBV9,NA,CASSAGDPWGDGYTF,TGTGCCAGCAGCGCGGGGGACCCGTGGGGAGATGGCTACACCTTC
12,TRBJ2-5,NA,TRBV15,NA,CATSRAQETQYF,TGTGCCACCAGCAGGGCCCAAGAGACCCAGTACTTC
14,TRBJ2-1,NA,TRBV30,NA,CAWSPFKRDNEQFF,TGTGCCTGGAGCCCTTTTAAGAGAGACAATGAGCAGTTCTTC
17,TRBJ1-3,NA,TRBV21-1,NA,CASRKLQWRSSGNTIYF,TGTGCCAGCAGGAAACTCCAATGGAGGTCCTCTGGAAACACCATATATTTT
18,TRBJ2-2,TRBD2,TRBV10-3,NA,CAISWGTSGRVNTGELFF,TGTGCCATCAGTTGGGGGACTAGCGGGAGAGTTAACACCGGGGAGCTGTTTTTT
14,TRBJ1-1,TRBD1,TRBV19,NA,CASGPRGPNTEAFF,TGTGCCAGTGGGCCAAGGGGGCCCAACACTGAAGCTTTCTTT
12,TRBJ2-1,NA,TRBV7-3,NA,CASSLEPYEQFF,TGTGCCAGCAGCTTAGAGCCGTATGAGCAGTTCTTC
14,TRBJ2-1,NA,TRBV6-5,NA,CASRVRGQYNEQFF,TGTGCCAGCAGGGTACGGGGACAATACAATGAGCAGTTCTTC